This T cell receptor (beta chain) was documented in a study of T cells in Graves' hyperthyroidism and ophthalmopathy. General study points: Most clonotypes that expanded in the thyroid above 0.001 also showed up in blood.

The germline V and J ends were trimmed by 5 bases and 7 bases, with 15 bases remaining between them. The germline V gene encodes CDR1 SGHVS and CDR2 FNYEAQ. The CDR3 has 15 amino acids. Amplification of TCR beta CDR3 regions was performed using RNA transcripts as template. A set of HTBI primers served as the primers for a first-round RT-PCR of the TCR CDR3. TCRdb reanalysed the multiplex PCR reads using MiXCR and keeps one entry per CDR3 protein. The repertoire holds some 650,000 distinct CDR3 sequences, with roughly 15% as singletons. Details on this clonotype: The antigen remains unidentified.

V is TRBV7-6 and J is TRBJ1-6; the D is unclear. Material: blood. The TCR comes from a woman aged 40 to 50 with Graves' ophthalmopathy. The DNA of the CDR3 is TGTGCCAGCAGCCCAGACCACCCGGGCAATTCACCCCTCCACTTT. Residues: CASSPDHPGNSPLHF.